This TCR beta chain was documented in a study of shared clonotypes between healthy human individuals. Produced via immunoSEQ multiplex PCR; TCRdb's table is partial and in-frame only. The sample shows some 660,000 clones, roughly 72% of them seen only once. A split of CD4+ cells into CD45RA+ naive and CD45RA-negative memory subsets was performed. Study conclusions and caveats: A generally larger estimated richness was seen in naive subsets than in memory subsets. In a handful of donors, around 5% of naive CD4 clonotypes appeared in common.

As concerns this clone: The antigen is not known.

The CDR3 totals 12 residues. The receptor was isolated from a woman aged 25 to 39 in good health. The V gene is TRBV21-1, the J gene TRBJ2-3; the table's D call of TRBD2 was not tested on the DNA. TRBV21-1 is described as a pseudogene. Sequenced material: memory CD4+ T cells sorted from blood. Subset noted: CD45RA-negative fraction. The CDR3 protein is CASSKGPGTPFF. The CDR3 nucleotides read TGTGCCAGCAGCAAGGGCCCCGGGACTCCCTTTTTT.